The entry below describes one T cell receptor beta chain. Its antigen is unknown. Germline V lookup: CDR1 MDHEN, CDR2 SYDVKM. V lost 4 bases and J lost 5; bases outside the gene matches: 9. The CDR3 sequence is 16 residues long. What was sequenced on ten immunoSEQ deep assay plates was unsorted PBMC DNA. Method: immunoSEQ multiplex PCR; TCRdb's copy keeps in-frame clones and lacks some. The data contain 450,000 to 600,000 clones, around 80% of them singletons. Donation came from healthy HIV-negative adults that had no recent acute infections or vaccinations. This sample stems from a study of shared clonotypes between healthy human individuals. Findings and limits, study-wide: What limited the represented genetic and exposure-history diversity was the small number of donors. It was expected that sequencing depth would affect clonotype sharing among donors.

This sequence was found in a woman aged 40 to 49 in good health. Some clones in this sample may be carry-over from other donors' samples. This chain links TRBV28 with TRBJ2-2, with 8 bases identical to TRBD1. Sample: PBMCs. The CDR3 nucleotides are TGTGCCAGCAGTTCCCCCGGGACAGGCTTGACCGGGGAGCTGTTTTTT. Translation: CASSSPGTGLTGELFF. Variable domain in full (rest from reference TRBV28 and TRBJ2-2): DVKVTQSSRYLVKRTGEKVFLECVQDMDHENMFWYRQDPGLGLRLIYFSYDVKMKEKGDIPEGYSVSREKKERFSLILESASTNQTSMYLCASSSPGTGLTGELFFGEGSRLTVL.